This TCR beta chain was recorded in a study of T cell responses to AZD1222 COVID-19 vaccine. Analyses pooled second doses at about 4 or about 12 weeks. Comment on this clone: Its matching antigen is unknown.

The length of the CDR3 is 16 residues. The germline V gene has CDR1 MDHEN and CDR2 SYDVKM. Trimming shortened V by 6 bases and J by 9 bases, and 21 bases separated the two germline ends. The table came from immunoSEQ multiplex PCR; TCRdb's copy has only in-frame clones and leaves some out. The table includes 100,000 to 150,000 clones, about 79% detected once. Points from the study as a whole: At baseline, just a handful of AZD1222 recipients tested seropositive. Females made up more of the donors, who were largely white British, and clonal diversity may have come out too low. Repertoires were sampled only after the peak T cell response.

The V call is TRBV28, the J call TRBJ1-6; possibly TRBD1 for D (5 bases). Sequencing used peripheral blood, obtained 28 days after the second AZD1222 dose. This TCR was recovered from an adult who received the AZD1222 COVID-19 vaccine. The CDR3 protein is CASRFEARKGSSPLHF. CDR3 in DNA: TGTGCCAGCAGATTTGAGGCTCGTAAGGGGAGTTCACCCCTCCACTTT.